This TCR beta chain was retrieved from a study of blood T cell repertoires in COVID-19 (dated by TCRdb to the early 2020s). Study-wide context: The collaborator samples originated in the United States, Italy and Spain and spanned the acute and convalescent phases of COVID-19. The prospective study material was composed of cDNA or gDNA derived from T cells, B-cell-depleted T cells, or PBMCs. Deeply sampled blood TCRbeta repertoires from subjects exposed to, actively infected with, or recovered from COVID-19 were included in the dataset. The repertoires were released in a freely available public database intended as a resource for research on the immune response to SARS-CoV-2. Samples were obtained from the ongoing ImmuneRACE study (first 160 participants) and from over a thousand subjects provided by 6 global collaborators. Nearly every sample came with metadata listing a de-identified subject ID, COVID-19 status, age in years and sex. Where available, HLA class I and class II types were obtained from metadata supplied by the sample provider rather than from assay-based typing. Overall results and qualifications from the work: The quantity of clinical and demographic metadata differed by source and by participant and was supplied without curation.

With respect to this clone: It has no known antigen specificity. Nothing much larger sits one base from this clone, and base qualities are not available.

Collaborating institutions collected whole blood in K2EDTA tubes following their own protocols. For TCRbeta analysis, collaborators shipped samples in one of three forms: frozen whole blood, isolated PBMCs, or DNA extracted from either of those sample types. Trimmed from V: 6 bases; trimmed from J: 4 bases; junction bases lacking a gene match: 8. The CDR3 spans 14 residues, from the cysteine through the phenylalanine. The DNA shown is the 42-base CDR3, in frame from base 1. CDR1 and CDR2 are read off the germline V gene as LGHNA and YSLEER. TCRbeta CDR3 regions were amplified from genomic DNA using the immunoSEQ Assay, a bias-controlled multiplex PCR. The original pipeline was this. The number of nucleated cells in each sample was estimated from the amplification of reference gene primers within the assay. Sequence reads were collapsed and filtered to measure the absolute abundance of every unique TCRbeta CDR3 rearrangement. For each sample, productive Simpson clonality was calculated as the square root of Simpson's diversity index over productive rearrangements. What TCRdb holds here is the immuneACCESS table cut down to in-frame rearrangements. Part of the clones is not present; checked against another copy, under half of the missing clones reflect an unresolved V gene, and the others are unexplained. V and J calls and clone size follow that table, whereas D and trimming were derived from the DNA. The sample data list about 220,000 clones, and roughly 85% of these were observed just once. Of the sample, approximately 4% falls within the top ten clones.

This receptor was identified in a woman older than 75 with acute or convalescent COVID-19. The sample was peripheral blood. The chain employs TRBV4-3 and TRBJ1-2; 7 junctional bases match TRBD1. The CDR3 amino acid sequence is: CASRNLQGTYGYTF. The nucleotide sequence reads as follows: TGCGCCAGCAGAAACTTACAGGGGACCTATGGCTACACCTTC.